The clone carrying this T cell receptor (beta chain) occurred a few times. The antigen is unknown. Patients had received no treatment of any kind before thyroid surgery. The CDR3 is made up of 15 amino acids. V trimming: 5 bases; J trimming: 4 bases; junction bases outside the gene matches: 11. Per the germline V gene, CDR1 is MNHEY and CDR2 is SVGEGT. The data are from a study of metastatic and nonmetastatic thyroid tumors. Overall study results and limits: Benign nodules were reported to have significantly lower TCR beta diversity than malignant thyroid tumors, in blood and tumor.

Using MiXCR, TCRdb reanalyzed the PCR reads. The sample lists 30,000 or so clones, 15% to 20% occurring once. Input material: blood. This sequence originates from a female donor with papillary thyroid cancer or a benign thyroid nodule (not recorded which). Some clones in this sample may be carry-over from other donors' samples. The chain recombines TRBV6-2 or TRBV6-3 with TRBJ2-7, with 7 bases aligning to TRBD1. The CDR3 sequence: CASSPRTGYSYEQYF. CDR3 DNA: TGTGCCAGCAGTCCCCGGACAGGTTATTCTTACGAGCAGTACTTC.